This T cell receptor delta chain was observed in a study of gamma-delta chains in newborns, infants, children. Study information: Microbial exposure reportedly drives polyclonal innate γδ T cell expansion after birth.

TCRdb reprocessed the reads using CATT. The repertoire holds 5,500 to 7,500 delta-chain clones, with around 2% as singletons. Germline V lookup: CDR1 GEAIGNYY, CDR2 EKD. This CDR3 has 18 amino acids. This clone was found a few times. The protein TCRdb gives is from a much larger clone and does not agree with this DNA's translation at residue 12, likely a read error; the protein shown here comes from the DNA. V is TRDV2 and J is TRDJ3, with 11 bases aligning to TRDD3. The source is a child who was a newborn, infant or young child, either healthy, febrile or measles-vaccinated (not recorded which). Sequenced sample: blood. This CDR3 reads CACDILGDISWGTRQMFF. The CDR3 bases are TGTGCCTGTGACATACTGGGGGATATTTCCTGGGGCACCCGACAGATGTTTTTC.